These T cell receptor beta chains were read from a single sample in a study of blood T cells in healthy people across ages. MiXCR, run by TCRdb on the 5' RACE reads, gives a single entry per CDR3 protein. The table lists around 780,000 distinct CDR3 sequences, more than 25% of them singletons. The same sample was also used in a study of T cells of mothers and their children.

Sequenced material: blood. These receptors were taken from a boy between 10 and 17 years old in good health. Each CDR3 is given with its conserved first and last residue. A D gene is named only where the DNA matches it firmly. The size of a clone is reported for some rows only, either as once, few or many, or as a class for expanded clones.

CDR3 DNA: TGTGCCAGCAGCTCATATTCGGGCTTCCAAGAGACCCAGTACTTC
CDR3 protein: CASSSYSGFQETQYF
V gene: TRBV11-2
D gene: -
clone size: -
J gene: TRBJ2-5

CDR3 DNA: TGTGCCAGCTCACCAGGCGATCCGATTCAAGAGACCCAGTACTTC
CDR3 protein: CASSPGDPIQETQYF
V gene: TRBV18
D gene: -
clone size: few
J gene: TRBJ2-5

CDR3 DNA: TGTGCCAGCAGCCAAGCCGGGACAGGGGTCCACGAGCAGTACTTC
CDR3 protein: CASSQAGTGVHEQYF
V gene: TRBV3-1
D gene: TRBD1
clone size: few
J gene: TRBJ2-7

CDR3 DNA: TGTGCCAGCATTGGGGTGAACACTGAAGCTTTCTTT
CDR3 protein: CASIGVNTEAFF
V gene: TRBV6-1
D gene: -
clone size: -
J gene: TRBJ1-1

CDR3 DNA: TGTGCCAGCAGTGGACCCCTCGCTGGGGCCAACGTCCTGACTTTC
CDR3 protein: CASSGPLAGANVLTF
V gene: TRBV27
D gene: -
clone size: -
J gene: TRBJ2-6

CDR3 DNA: TGTGCCTGGAGTTGGGGGGGCAGCCAAGAGACCCAGTACTTC
CDR3 protein: CAWSWGGSQETQYF
V gene: TRBV30
D gene: -
clone size: -
J gene: TRBJ2-5

CDR3 DNA: TGTGCCAGCAGTCCCGAACAGGGGTTTAACTATGGCTACACCTTC
CDR3 protein: CASSPEQGFNYGYTF
V gene: TRBV12-3/TRBV12-4
D gene: TRBD1
clone size: few
J gene: TRBJ1-2

CDR3 DNA: TGCGCCAGCAGTGACCCCGGGACAGGGACGAATGAGCAGTTCTTC
CDR3 protein: CASSDPGTGTNEQFF
V gene: TRBV5-1
D gene: TRBD1
clone size: -
J gene: TRBJ2-1

CDR3 DNA: TGTGCCAGCAGCCAAGGGGGGGGATGGGGGAGTAATTCGTACCAAGAGACCCAGTACTTC
CDR3 protein: CASSQGGGWGSNSYQETQYF
V gene: TRBV4-2
D gene: TRBD2
clone size: -
J gene: TRBJ2-5

CDR3 DNA: TGTGCCAGCAGTCCCGGTAGAAATGGCTACACCTTC
CDR3 protein: CASSPGRNGYTF
V gene: TRBV12-3/TRBV12-4
D gene: -
clone size: few
J gene: TRBJ1-2

CDR3 DNA: TGTGCCACCAGCAGCGTACAAGGGAGGAATGAGCAGTTCTTC
CDR3 protein: CATSSVQGRNEQFF
V gene: TRBV15
D gene: -
clone size: few
J gene: TRBJ2-1

CDR3 DNA: TGTGCCAGTAGTTCAAGATCTAATGGCTACACCTTC
CDR3 protein: CASSSRSNGYTF
V gene: TRBV28
D gene: -
clone size: -
J gene: TRBJ1-2

CDR3 DNA: TGCGCCAGCAGCCAATTCGGCTTTAGCGGGGGGGCGCGAGAGACCCAGTACTTC
CDR3 protein: CASSQFGFSGGARETQYF
V gene: TRBV4-1
D gene: TRBD2
clone size: few
J gene: TRBJ2-5

CDR3 DNA: TGCAGCGTGAAGGGGGCCCTACTCTACGAGCAGTACTTC
CDR3 protein: CSVKGALLYEQYF
V gene: TRBV29-1
D gene: TRBD1
clone size: -
J gene: TRBJ2-7

CDR3 DNA: TGTGCCAGTAGTACCCCTCCCGAAGGTGACACTGAAGCTTTCTTT
CDR3 protein: CASSTPPEGDTEAFF
V gene: TRBV19
D gene: -
clone size: few
J gene: TRBJ1-1

CDR3 DNA: TGCAGTGCCCCGGGACAGGGGGCGTCCGAGCAGTACTTC
CDR3 protein: CSAPGQGASEQYF
V gene: TRBV20-1
D gene: TRBD1
clone size: -
J gene: TRBJ2-7

CDR3 DNA: TGTGCCAGCAGTTACGAGGGTAACCCTGGAAACACCATATATTTT
CDR3 protein: CASSYEGNPGNTIYF
V gene: TRBV6-6
D gene: -
clone size: few
J gene: TRBJ1-3

CDR3 DNA: TGCGCCAGCAGCTTGTCCGGGGGCTACCGTCAGCCCCAGCATTTT
CDR3 protein: CASSLSGGYRQPQHF
V gene: TRBV5-1
D gene: -
clone size: -
J gene: TRBJ1-5

CDR3 DNA: TGTGCCAGCACCCTCCCTGAGCGGGGAAAAGATACGCAGTATTTT
CDR3 protein: CASTLPERGKDTQYF
V gene: TRBV12-3/TRBV12-4
D gene: TRBD2
clone size: few
J gene: TRBJ2-3

CDR3 DNA: TGCGCCAGCAACTTGGGTTACAGGGCCTCTGGAAACACCATATATTTT
CDR3 protein: CASNLGYRASGNTIYF
V gene: TRBV5-1
D gene: -
clone size: few
J gene: TRBJ1-3

CDR3 DNA: TGTGCCAGCAGCTCCGGGACCACTTCTCCGTATTTT
CDR3 protein: CASSSGTTSPYF
V gene: TRBV11-1
D gene: -
clone size: few
J gene: TRBJ2-3

CDR3 DNA: TGCGCCAGCAGCTTTTCGACAGGGGCTTCCTACGAGCAGTACTTC
CDR3 protein: CASSFSTGASYEQYF
V gene: TRBV5-1
D gene: TRBD1
clone size: few
J gene: TRBJ2-7

CDR3 DNA: TGTGCCAGCAGCTTCTCTGCTGGGGGGCTAAACGGCCTATACGAGCAGTACTTC
CDR3 protein: CASSFSAGGLNGLYEQYF
V gene: TRBV3-1
D gene: -
clone size: -
J gene: TRBJ2-7

CDR3 DNA: TGCAGTGCTAGAGGGGACGCAGGACGTGTAGAGCAGTACTTC
CDR3 protein: CSARGDAGRVEQYF
V gene: TRBV20-1
D gene: -
clone size: -
J gene: TRBJ2-7

CDR3 DNA: TGTGCCAGCAGGACTAGCGGGGGAGCTGGGGAGACCCAGTACTTC
CDR3 protein: CASRTSGGAGETQYF
V gene: TRBV12-3/TRBV12-4
D gene: TRBD2
clone size: many
J gene: TRBJ2-5

CDR3 DNA: TGTGCCATCAGGCAGGGGAGTGGGTCCTACGAGCAGTACTTC
CDR3 protein: CAIRQGSGSYEQYF
V gene: TRBV10-3
D gene: -
clone size: -
J gene: TRBJ2-7

CDR3 DNA: TGCGCCAGCAGCCCTGGATCTAGCGGGGGTCTGTACCAAGAGACCCAGTACTTC
CDR3 protein: CASSPGSSGGLYQETQYF
V gene: TRBV4-1
D gene: TRBD2
clone size: many
J gene: TRBJ2-5

CDR3 DNA: TGCGCCAGCAGTTTCCGGGCCCAAGCGGACTATGGCTACACCTTC
CDR3 protein: CASSFRAQADYGYTF
V gene: TRBV5-1
D gene: -
clone size: -
J gene: TRBJ1-2

CDR3 DNA: TGCGCCAGCAGCCAGTCGGGGACAGCTGGAGAGACCCAGTACTTC
CDR3 protein: CASSQSGTAGETQYF
V gene: TRBV4-1
D gene: TRBD1
clone size: few
J gene: TRBJ2-5

CDR3 DNA: TGCGCCAGCAGCCAGTCTCCAGGCGCTGGGAGCTATGGCTACACCTTC
CDR3 protein: CASSQSPGAGSYGYTF
V gene: TRBV4-1
D gene: -
clone size: few
J gene: TRBJ1-2

CDR3 DNA: TGTGCCAGCAGCTCTGACAGCAACAATCAGCCCCAGCATTTT
CDR3 protein: CASSSDSNNQPQHF
V gene: TRBV6-2/TRBV6-3
D gene: -
clone size: once
J gene: TRBJ1-5

CDR3 DNA: TGTGCCAGCAGCTCCCGTGGGGGAGGAGGGGAGACCCAGTACTTC
CDR3 protein: CASSSRGGGGETQYF
V gene: TRBV7-3
D gene: -
clone size: once
J gene: TRBJ2-5

CDR3 DNA: TGTGCCACCCGGGGGGACGGAGTCTACGAGCAGTACTTC
CDR3 protein: CATRGDGVYEQYF
V gene: TRBV28
D gene: TRBD2
clone size: -
J gene: TRBJ2-7

CDR3 DNA: TGTGCCAGCAGTAAGCGGTTCAGGGGTAGCTATGGCTACACCTTC
CDR3 protein: CASSKRFRGSYGYTF
V gene: TRBV28
D gene: -
clone size: -
J gene: TRBJ1-2

CDR3 DNA: TGCAGTGCTAGACTCCCAGGGGGCTTCTACGAGCAGTACTTC
CDR3 protein: CSARLPGGFYEQYF
V gene: TRBV20-1
D gene: TRBD1
clone size: -
J gene: TRBJ2-7

CDR3 DNA: TGTGCCAGCAGAATCCAGCGGGGATACAATGAGCAGTTCTTC
CDR3 protein: CASRIQRGYNEQFF
V gene: TRBV6-1
D gene: TRBD2
clone size: few
J gene: TRBJ2-1

CDR3 DNA: TGTGCCAGCAGCTTACTCGGGACAAATCAGCCCCAGCATTTT
CDR3 protein: CASSLLGTNQPQHF
V gene: TRBV7-9
D gene: -
clone size: few
J gene: TRBJ1-5

CDR3 DNA: TGCAGTGCTAGAGATCGGAGACTAGCGGAAGAGACCCAGTACTTC
CDR3 protein: CSARDRRLAEETQYF
V gene: TRBV20-1
D gene: TRBD2
clone size: few
J gene: TRBJ2-5

CDR3 DNA: TGCGCCAGCAGCTTGGGAGTCGGGGGCCCCTACAATGAGCAGTTCTTC
CDR3 protein: CASSLGVGGPYNEQFF
V gene: TRBV5-1
D gene: -
clone size: few
J gene: TRBJ2-1

CDR3 DNA: TGTGCCAGCAGTTTAAGTTTAGCGGAGACCCAGTACTTC
CDR3 protein: CASSLSLAETQYF
V gene: TRBV12-3/TRBV12-4
D gene: -
clone size: -
J gene: TRBJ2-5

CDR3 DNA: TGCGTAACAAGGACTCGGATTAGGGGTGGCTACACCTTC
CDR3 protein: CVTRTRIRGGYTF
V gene: TRBV20-1
D gene: -
clone size: -
J gene: TRBJ1-2

CDR3 DNA: TGTGCCAGCAACTACGGAGGGGACACTGAAGCTTTCTTT
CDR3 protein: CASNYGGDTEAFF
V gene: TRBV6-8
D gene: -
clone size: -
J gene: TRBJ1-1

CDR3 DNA: TGTGCCAGCAGCTTCCAGGGGAATCAAGAGACCCAGTACTTC
CDR3 protein: CASSFQGNQETQYF
V gene: TRBV5-5
D gene: -
clone size: -
J gene: TRBJ2-5

CDR3 DNA: TGTGCCAGCATCCTCGACAGGGAGGGACCTTACAATGAGCAGTTCTTC
CDR3 protein: CASILDREGPYNEQFF
V gene: TRBV28
D gene: -
clone size: -
J gene: TRBJ2-1

CDR3 DNA: TGCGCCAGCAGCTTTCCGACTAGCGGGGGTTCCCAAGAGACCCAGTACTTC
CDR3 protein: CASSFPTSGGSQETQYF
V gene: TRBV5-1
D gene: TRBD2
clone size: few
J gene: TRBJ2-5

CDR3 DNA: TGTGCCAGCAGTGAACTAGCGGGGGGACTCCGGGAAGGGACCCAGTACTTC
CDR3 protein: CASSELAGGLREGTQYF
V gene: TRBV2
D gene: TRBD2
clone size: few
J gene: TRBJ2-5

CDR3 DNA: TGTGCCAGCAGTACTCCGAGAGTTGCTGGGGCCAACGTCCTGACTTTC
CDR3 protein: CASSTPRVAGANVLTF
V gene: TRBV6-2/TRBV6-3
D gene: -
clone size: few
J gene: TRBJ2-6

CDR3 DNA: TGTGCCAGCAGCTTTGCAGGGAGCTCCTACGAGCAGTACTTC
CDR3 protein: CASSFAGSSYEQYF
V gene: TRBV12-3/TRBV12-4
D gene: -
clone size: many
J gene: TRBJ2-7

CDR3 DNA: TGTGCCAGCAGCTTGCGGGTTCTCTACGAGCAGTACTTC
CDR3 protein: CASSLRVLYEQYF
V gene: TRBV5-5
D gene: -
clone size: -
J gene: TRBJ2-7

CDR3 DNA: TGCGCCAGCAAAACAGCGGGGGGGTACAATGAGCAGTTCTTC
CDR3 protein: CASKTAGGYNEQFF
V gene: TRBV5-1
D gene: TRBD2
clone size: -
J gene: TRBJ2-1

CDR3 DNA: TGTGCCAGCAGTTTAAGCGGCAGGAAGAACACTGAAGCTTTCTTT
CDR3 protein: CASSLSGRKNTEAFF
V gene: TRBV12-3/TRBV12-4
D gene: -
clone size: few
J gene: TRBJ1-1

CDR3 DNA: TGCAGCGTTGATGGCAGGGGCCATGGCTACACCTTC
CDR3 protein: CSVDGRGHGYTF
V gene: TRBV29-1
D gene: -
clone size: few
J gene: TRBJ1-2

CDR3 DNA: TGTGCCAGCAGTTTTGGAGACAGGGCGCTTGCAACTAATGAAAAACTGTTTTTT
CDR3 protein: CASSFGDRALATNEKLFF
V gene: TRBV27
D gene: TRBD1
clone size: -
J gene: TRBJ1-4

CDR3 DNA: TGCGCCAGGGCTAATGAGAGCTCCTATAATTCACCCCTCCACTTT
CDR3 protein: CARANESSYNSPLHF
V gene: TRBV10-1
D gene: -
clone size: -
J gene: TRBJ1-6

CDR3 DNA: TGCGCCAGCAGTGAGTCGGGGACTATCGAGACCCAGTACTTC
CDR3 protein: CASSESGTIETQYF
V gene: TRBV10-1
D gene: TRBD2
clone size: many
J gene: TRBJ2-5

CDR3 DNA: TGCGCCAGCAGCTTGGCGGACAGGAGAAGCTACGAGCAGTACTTC
CDR3 protein: CASSLADRRSYEQYF
V gene: TRBV5-1
D gene: TRBD1
clone size: few
J gene: TRBJ2-7

CDR3 DNA: TGTGCCAGCTGGGGTCCGGGACAGGGCACAGATACGCAGTATTTT
CDR3 protein: CASWGPGQGTDTQYF
V gene: TRBV12-3/TRBV12-4
D gene: TRBD1
clone size: few
J gene: TRBJ2-3

CDR3 DNA: TGTGCCAGCAGCTTTGAGGGAACGACCCAGTACTTC
CDR3 protein: CASSFEGTTQYF
V gene: TRBV7-2
D gene: -
clone size: -
J gene: TRBJ2-5

CDR3 DNA: TGTGCCAGCAACGAGGAGAGAGGTACGCGGACCCAGTACTTC
CDR3 protein: CASNEERGTRTQYF
V gene: TRBV2
D gene: -
clone size: few
J gene: TRBJ2-5